Listed here are 3 T cell receptor beta chains from one sample, sequenced in a study of radiotherapy plus CTLA-4 blockade in lung cancer. TCRdb's table, derived via immunoSEQ multiplex PCR, lists solely in-frame clones and lacks some. This sample has about 97,000 clones, with approximately 72% found just once. Sequencing was performed on peripheral blood, taken from a patient treated with radiotherapy plus ipilimumab. These receptors all stem from a human donor with non-small cell lung cancer who had a partial response to radiotherapy plus ipilimumab. Some clones in this sample may be carry-over from other donors' samples.

V usage is TRBV5-5 and J usage is TRBJ2-3; possible D gene TRBD2, 6 bases. This CDR3 comprises 17 residues. Trimming left V 4 bases short and J 7 bases short, with 25 bases between. Per germline, CDR1 SGHKS and CDR2 YYEKEE (reference sequence). The CDR3 DNA is TGTGCCAGCAGCCCTCGGGCGGGGCACGGCGAAACCTATACGCAGTATTTT. Protein: CASSPRAGHGETYTQYF.

The V call is TRBV6-5, the J call TRBJ1-3, with D possibly matching TRBD1 (6 bases). This CDR3 has 14 amino acids. Germline-derived CDR1 and CDR2 are MNHEY and SVGAGI. V was shortened by 6 bases and J by 9 bases, with 18 bases between the two germline ends. This CDR3 is CASSLRQAGGTIYF. The CDR3 DNA follows: TGTGCCAGCAGCCTAAGACAGGCTGGCGGCACCATATATTTT.

This clone has only a few counts. The chain employs TRBV7-9 and TRBJ2-1; 8 positions agree with TRBD2. The CDR3 spans 15 residues. The germline V gene has CDR1 SEHNR and CDR2 FQNEAQ (reference sequence). J lost 9 bases, V lost 1 base, and 8 bases had no gene match. The CDR3 is CASSLETGGPVEQFF. CDR3 nucleotides: TGTGCCAGCAGCTTAGAGACGGGGGGGCCGGTTGAGCAGTTCTTC.